This T cell receptor (beta chain) was recovered during a study of regulatory T cells in long-lasting Graves disease. The wider study: Graves' patients with a new diagnosis had received antithyroid drugs under 3 months.

With 4 bases clipped from V and 0 bases from J, the junction kept 16 bases outside the gene matches. This CDR3 region has 19 residues. Germline loops: CDR1 SGHDN, CDR2 FVKESK. Time point indicated: newly diagnosed GD, antithyroid drugs for less than 3 months. From PBMCs, RNA was extracted and then used to make the TCR library. Library construction for TCR beta used iRepertoire HTBI primers and Arm-PCR of CDR3 regions. One entry per CDR3 protein results from TCRdb running MiXCR on the multiplex PCR reads. Here the sample spans about 200,000 distinct CDR3 sequences, roughly 20% being singletons. A further study also used this sample, focusing on T cells in Graves' hyperthyroidism and ophthalmopathy.

The sample here was peripheral blood mononuclear cells (PBMCs), taken at new diagnosis, from a patient treated with antithyroid drugs. The chain employs TRBV14 and TRBJ1-2; TRBD1 agrees at 8 bases. This TCR was recovered from a woman in her thirties with Graves disease. The CDR3 DNA reads TGTGCCAGCAGCCCAGGGGGCGCGGTCACCGGGGAGCCTAACTATGGCTACACCTTC. It specifies CASSPGGAVTGEPNYGYTF.